One sample yielded the 31 T cell receptor beta chains listed below, sequenced in a study of blood T cell repertoires in COVID-19. Assay used: immunoSEQ multiplex PCR; TCRdb lists only in-frame clones, some missing. Among roughly 47,000 clones listed, about 87% were seen once. The sample comprised peripheral blood. The receptor set was obtained from a man aged 45-60 years with acute or convalescent COVID-19.

The chain couples TRBV9 to TRBJ2-1, with D perhaps matching TRBD2 (6 bases). The V and J ends lost 3 bases and 8 bases respectively, with 21 bases between them. The CDR3 spans 16 residues. The germline V gene has CDR1 SGDLS and CDR2 YYNGEE. The CDR3 sequence is CASSARASGVIYEQFF. The CDR3 nucleotides read TGTGCCAGCAGCGCGAGGGCTTCGGGAGTAATCTATGAGCAGTTCTTC.

This clone was recorded once. V gene TRBV7-2 combines with J gene TRBJ2-5; no reliable D call. Germline V gene lookup returns CDR1 SGHTA and CDR2 FQGNSA. The CDR3 consists of 12 residues. The germline V and J ends were trimmed by 4 bases and 7 bases, with 10 bases remaining between them. The CDR3 region has the DNA TGTGCCAGCAGCTCGCCGGGTGGGACCCAGTACTTC. It translates to CASSSPGGTQYF.

The gene calls are TRBV27 and TRBJ2-2; 7 bases agree with TRBD2. This CDR3 has 15 amino acids. Trimming at V came to 5 bases and at J to 7 bases, leaving 10 bases not matched to a gene. The germline gives CDR1 MNHEY, CDR2 SMNVEV (reference sequence). This CDR3 is CASSGGGPGLGELFF. DNA for the CDR3: TGTGCCAGCAGTGGGGGAGGGCCGGGGCTCGGGGAGCTGTTTTTT.

V usage is TRBV24-1 and J usage is TRBJ2-5; D perhaps matches TRBD1 (6 bases). Per germline, CDR1 KGHDR and CDR2 SFDVKD. The CDR3 length is 16 residues. Trimming stripped 0 bases from V and 2 bases from J, with 12 bases between. This chain's CDR3 is CATSDLRQDTQETQYF. CDR3 nucleotides: TGTGCCACCAGTGATTTGCGACAGGATACACAAGAGACCCAGTACTTC.

The sample holds one count of this clone. The chain combines TRBV11-1 with TRBJ1-2; D may be TRBD1 (6 bases). The CDR3 is 14 amino acids. Germline loops: CDR1 SGHAT, CDR2 FQDESV (reference sequence). Trimming pared 6 bases from V and 0 bases from J, leaving 11 bases between. The CDR3 protein is CASSLDSANYGYTF. The CDR3 DNA is TGTGCCAGCAGTTTGGACAGTGCTAACTATGGCTACACCTTC.

This chain uses TRBV4-2 with TRBJ2-7; 8 nucleotides align to TRBD2. CDR1 is LGHNA, CDR2 YNFKEQ, per germline. Trimming at V came to 6 bases and at J to 4 bases, leaving 14 bases not matched to a gene. The CDR3 runs to 16 residues. The CDR3 here is CASRQLSGAQGYEQYF. The CDR3 nucleotides are TGTGCCAGCAGACAACTTAGCGGGGCCCAGGGTTACGAGCAGTACTTC.

The rearrangement joins TRBV7-9 to TRBJ2-7; possible D gene TRBD1, 5 bases. The germline gives CDR1 SEHNR, CDR2 FQNEAQ (reference sequence). The CDR3 sequence is 14 residues long. Trimming removed 3 bases at V and 2 bases at J, with 11 bases between. CDR3 in amino acids: CASSLSQGTYEQYF. The CDR3 nucleotides are TGTGCCAGCAGCTTGAGTCAGGGAACCTACGAGCAGTACTTC.

The CDR3 region is CASSIFSSGGAQYF. The CDR3 DNA reads TGTGCCAGTAGTATTTTTAGTAGCGGAGGAGCCCAGTACTTC. V is TRBV19 and J is TRBJ2-5; possible D gene TRBD2, 6 bases. CDR1 is LNHDA and CDR2 is SQIVND in the germline V gene (reference sequence). CDR3 length equals 14 residues. V was trimmed by 3 bases and J by 9 bases, leaving 17 bases between them.

The rearrangement joins TRBV28 to TRBJ2-1; D uncertain. The V end was cut by 9 bases, the J end by 0 bases, with 15 bases between. CDR1 and CDR2 (germline): MDHEN, SYDVKM. This CDR3 region has 15 residues. In nucleotides, the CDR3 is TGTGCCAGTTATTCGCTTGCGAGCTCCTACAATGAGCAGTTCTTC. Protein sequence: CASYSLASSYNEQFF.

The chain carries TRBV5-1 and TRBJ2-5; tentatively, D is TRBD1 (5 bases). V shed 3 bases and J shed 4 bases, with 10 bases lying between them. CDR1 and CDR2 (germline): SGHRS, YFSETQ. The CDR3 length is 13 residues. The CDR3 DNA sequence: TGCGCCAGCAGCTACGGACAAGGAGAGACCCAGTACTTC. Its translation: CASSYGQGETQYF.

This clone was detected only once. V gene TRBV7-9 combines with J gene TRBJ2-1; a possible D gene is TRBD2 (5 bases). CDR1 and CDR2 from the germline V gene are SEHNR and FQNEAQ (reference sequence). The CDR3 contains 16 residues. The V end was cut by 8 bases, the J end by 1 base, with 18 bases between. Written as DNA, the CDR3 is TGTGCCAGCGGCATGAGGGCTCTCGGGTCCTACAATGAGCAGTTCTTC. Translating it yields CASGMRALGSYNEQFF.

The CDR3 coding sequence is TGTGCCAGCAGCCCCTTTGGGAGCGGGGGGTATGAGCAGTTCTTC. Translated, it gives CASSPFGSGGYEQFF. The chain links TRBV6-5 to TRBJ2-1; 9 bases match TRBD2. The V segment lost 6 bases and the J segment 8 bases; nucleotides outside the gene matches: 11. Per germline, CDR1 MNHEY and CDR2 SVGAGI. The CDR3 is made up of 15 amino acids.

The chain combines TRBV19 with TRBJ2-1, with TRBD2 identical over 7 bases. The CDR3 is 13 residues long. J was trimmed by 8 bases and V by 2 bases; bases with no gene match: 3. Germline loops: CDR1 LNHDA, CDR2 SQIVND (reference sequence). The chain's CDR3 is CASSIRAGDEQFF. For the CDR3, the DNA is TGTGCCAGTAGTATACGTGCGGGAGATGAGCAGTTCTTC.

The chain is built from TRBV13 and TRBJ1-2; 10 bases match TRBD1. The CDR3 covers 12 residues. Germline V gives CDR1 PRHDT, CDR2 FYEKMQ (reference sequence). The V segment lost 5 bases and the J segment 8 bases; nucleotides outside the gene matches: 2. The CDR3 spells CASSRTGGGYTF. The CDR3 coding sequence is TGTGCCAGCAGCAGGACAGGGGGAGGCTACACCTTC.

The chain couples TRBV28 to TRBJ2-2, with TRBD2 matching over 8 bases. The CDR3 runs to 15 residues. Germline V lookup: CDR1 MDHEN, CDR2 SYDVKM. After removal of 5 bases from V and 7 bases from J, the junction contained 9 bases not matched to a gene. The CDR3 spells CASSTSGRRDGELFF. The CDR3 coding sequence is TGTGCCAGCAGTACTAGCGGAAGACGGGACGGGGAGCTGTTTTTT.

This chain links TRBV10-3 with TRBJ1-2, with D maybe TRBD1 (5 bases). Germline V gene lookup returns CDR1 ENHRY and CDR2 SYGVKD. The CDR3 runs to 14 residues. V shed 6 bases and J shed 8 bases, with 19 bases lying between them. In DNA form, the CDR3 reads TGTGCCATCAGCACCCCGGAGGGGAGAGAAGGCTACACCTTC. Amino acids: CAISTPEGREGYTF.

V gene TRBV27 combines with J gene TRBJ2-1, with 9 bases that match TRBD1. The CDR3 contains 14 residues. Germline-derived CDR1 and CDR2 are MNHEY and SMNVEV (reference sequence). V was pared by 2 bases and J by 4 bases, with 0 bases of the junction left unmatched. CDR3: CASSLGTGYNEQFF. CDR3 nucleotide sequence: TGTGCCAGCAGTTTAGGGACAGGGTACAATGAGCAGTTCTTC.

This clone was observed a handful of times. This chain links TRBV5-1 with TRBJ1-4; 7 nucleotides align to TRBD1. The junction had 5 bases not matched to a gene; V was cut back by 6 bases and J by 0 bases. Germline assignment: CDR1 SGHRS and CDR2 YFSETQ. This CDR3 region has 15 residues. This CDR3 reads CASTATGSTNEKLFF. In DNA, the CDR3 is TGCGCCAGCACCGCGACAGGGTCAACTAATGAAAAACTGTTTTTT.

The CDR3 spells CASSVGDSNEKLFF. Written as DNA, the CDR3 is TGTGCCAGCAGCGTAGGAGACAGTAATGAAAAACTGTTTTTT. J is TRBJ1-4 and V is TRBV9; TRBD1 might be the D (5 bases). Germline assignment: CDR1 SGDLS and CDR2 YYNGEE. V lost 0 bases, J lost 4 bases, and 7 bases lay in between. The CDR3 spans 14 residues.

The chain recombines TRBV10-3 with TRBJ2-2, with 8 bases fitting TRBD2. This CDR3 has 16 residues. V shed 6 bases and J 2 bases; nucleotides not matched to a gene: 8. Germline V CDR1 and CDR2: ENHRY, SYGVKD. CDR3 protein: CAIRTSGLVNTGELFF. Here the CDR3 DNA reads TGTGCCATCAGAACCTCGGGACTAGTAAACACCGGGGAGCTGTTTTTT.

The V call is TRBV18, the J call TRBJ1-2, with D perhaps matching TRBD1 (6 bases). CDR3 length equals 14 residues. Germline assignment: CDR1 KGHSH and CDR2 LQKENI. Trimming pared 6 bases from V and 5 bases from J, leaving 16 bases between. Here the CDR3 DNA reads TGTGCCAGCTCTGAGGGCCAGGGGCCTTATGGCTACACCTTC. Protein product: CASSEGQGPYGYTF.

This rearrangement joins TRBV18 to TRBJ2-2; tentatively, D is TRBD2 (5 bases). Germline lookup yields CDR1 KGHSH and CDR2 LQKENI. V lost 3 bases to trimming and J lost 4 bases, with 12 bases between them. This CDR3 comprises 15 residues. The CDR3 sequence: CASSPVDSPTGELFF. In DNA, the CDR3 is TGTGCCAGCTCACCTGTGGACTCACCCACCGGGGAGCTGTTTTTT.

This chain joins TRBV6-2 or TRBV6-3 and TRBJ2-1; D is unresolved. CDR3 length equals 12 residues. Germline values: CDR1 MNHEY, CDR2 SVGEGT. Trimming cost V 2 bases and J 10 bases, with 9 bases left between them. DNA for the CDR3: TGTGCCAGCAGTTACGGCGCGGTCGAGCAGTTCTTC. As protein: CASSYGAVEQFF.

The V and J genes are TRBV2 and TRBJ1-6, with D maybe TRBD1 (5 bases). V dropped 4 bases and J dropped 6 bases, with 7 bases sitting between them. The germline V gene encodes CDR1 SNHLY and CDR2 FYNNEI. CDR3 length: 13 residues. The CDR3 DNA is TGTGCCAGCAGTGCACAGGTTAATTCACCCCTCCACTTT. Protein product: CASSAQVNSPLHF.

V is TRBV4-1 and J is TRBJ2-1; D might be TRBD2 (5 bases). There are 14 residues in the CDR3. From germline, CDR1 is MGHRA and CDR2 YSYEKL. V was clipped by 3 bases and J by 4 bases, with 10 bases between them. CDR3 sequence: CASSQIGVYNEQFF. CDR3 in DNA: TGCGCCAGCAGCCAGATCGGGGTGTACAATGAGCAGTTCTTC.

On this clone itself: Other DNA sequences in this sample translate to the same CDR3. This chain connects TRBV7-9 to TRBJ1-6; 7 bases match TRBD1. The CDR3 length is 14 residues. Germline CDR1 reads SEHNR; CDR2 reads FQNEAQ (reference sequence). The J segment lost 7 bases and the V segment lost 4 bases, leaving 4 bases of the junction unmatched. CDR3 DNA sequence: TGTGCCAGCAGCTCCGGACAGGAAAATTCACCCCTCCACTTT. Translating it yields CASSSGQENSPLHF.

The CDR3: CASSPPSGPYNEQFF. Here the CDR3 DNA reads TGTGCCAGCAGCCCCCCTAGCGGGCCCTACAATGAGCAGTTCTTC. The chain combines TRBV14 with TRBJ2-1; 8 bases are a match to TRBD2. Trimming took 4 bases from V and 2 from J; bases not matched to a gene: 4. CDR1 SGHDN and CDR2 FVKESK come from the germline V gene. This CDR3 contains 15 residues.

The V call is TRBV30, the J call TRBJ1-1; the match to TRBD1 covers 7 bases. Germline V gene lookup returns CDR1 GTSNPN and CDR2 SVGIG (reference sequence). J was trimmed by 7 bases and V by 5 bases; bases with no gene match: 10. CDR3 length: 13 residues. CDR3 amino acids: CAWGITGALEAFF. The CDR3 DNA follows: TGTGCCTGGGGTATAACAGGGGCACTTGAAGCTTTCTTT.

The chain has TRBV6-2 or TRBV6-3 and TRBJ2-5; 7 positions match TRBD2. Germline CDR1 is MNHEY and CDR2 is SVGEGT. Unmatched junction bases numbered 7, after V lost 6 bases and J lost 0 bases. CDR3 length: 15 amino acids. The CDR3 DNA is TGTGCCAGCAGCTCGGACGGGGGGTACCAAGAGACCCAGTACTTC. This gives the protein CASSSDGGYQETQYF.

The rearrangement joins TRBV9 to TRBJ2-2; TRBD2 aligns across 12 bases. The CDR3 totals 16 residues. The germline V gene has CDR1 SGDLS and CDR2 YYNGEE. The V gene end was trimmed by 4 bases and the J gene end by 7 bases; junction bases not matched to a gene: 8. CDR3 residues: CASSLRTSGIGGELFF. The CDR3, as DNA: TGTGCCAGCAGCCTCCGGACTAGCGGGATTGGCGGGGAGCTGTTTTTT. Using reference TRBV9 and TRBJ2-2 for the parts outside the CDR3, the full variable domain is DSGVTQTPKHLITATGQRVTLRCSPRSGDLSVYWYQQSLDQGLQFLIQYYNGEERAKGNILERFSAQQFPDLHSELNLSSLELGDSALYFCASSLRTSGIGGELFFGEGSRLTVL.

The count of this clone is one. The CDR3 reads CASSFELQGLYGYTF. CDR3 nucleotides: TGTGCCAGCAGCTTCGAGCTACAGGGGCTTTATGGCTACACCTTC. This sequence joins TRBV4-2 and TRBJ1-2; 7 positions match TRBD1. This CDR3 contains 15 residues. Losses at the gene ends were 5 bases for V and 5 bases for J; bases not matched to a gene: 11. Germline lookup yields CDR1 LGHNA and CDR2 YNFKEQ.